One and the same sample provided the 11 T cell receptor beta chains below, sequenced in a study of PD-1 blockade in classical Hodgkin lymphoma. Indicated time point: cycle 4 day 1 (C4D1), after less than 7 weeks of nivolumab. Brentuximab vedotin exposure varied among the patients, all of whom had relapsed after autologous stem cell transplantation. Method: immunoSEQ multiplex PCR; TCRdb's copy keeps in-frame clones and lacks some. The table lists tens of thousands of clones, 60% to 80% of them singletons. Sample: peripheral blood mononuclear cells (PBMCs), taken before the fourth cycle of nivolumab. Every receptor here comes from a human donor with classical Hodgkin lymphoma.

The V call is TRBV5-1, the J call TRBJ2-1; 7 bases line up with TRBD2. Germline V gene sequence: CDR1 SGHRS, CDR2 YFSETQ. The CDR3 extends over 16 amino acids. The V segment lost 0 bases and the J segment 5 bases; nucleotides outside the gene matches: 8. The CDR3 region has the DNA TGCGCCAGCAGCTTGGGGGAGGGAGCCCCCCACAATGAGCAGTTCTTC. This gives the protein CASSLGEGAPHNEQFF.

V gene TRBV4-3 combines with J gene TRBJ2-4, with TRBD2 matching over 7 bases. The CDR3 runs 15 residues. With V trimmed by 0 bases and J by 7 bases, 6 bases remained unmatched. The V gene's germline CDR1 is LGHNA and CDR2 YSLEER. CDR3 region: CASSQEREESNIQYF. The CDR3 DNA reads as TGCGCCAGCAGCCAAGAACGGGAGGAGAGCAACATTCAGTACTTC.

Note on this clone: This may be a read error: a much more frequent sequence differs by one nucleotide. The chain carries TRBV7-3 and TRBJ2-1, with D perhaps matching TRBD2 (5 bases). Germline CDR1 SGHTA, CDR2 FQGTGA. V was trimmed by 2 bases and J by 8 bases, leaving 10 bases between them. CDR3 length equals 13 residues. CDR3 residues: CASSLEGSDEQFF. CDR3 coding DNA: TGTGCCAGCAGCTTAGAGGGTAGCGATGAGCAGTTCTTC.

The J gene is TRBJ1-5, the V gene TRBV11-2; D is possibly TRBD1 (5 bases). This CDR3 spans 14 amino acids. The V gene lost 5 bases and the J gene lost 0 bases, with 8 bases spanning the gap. The germline CDR1 and CDR2 sequences are SGHAT and FQNNGV. CDR3 nucleotide sequence: TGTGCCAGCAGCCCAGGGTATAGCAATCAGCCCCAGCATTTT. Its translation is CASSPGYSNQPQHF.

The J gene is TRBJ2-5, the V gene TRBV7-2; 7 positions match TRBD2. Germline values: CDR1 SGHTA, CDR2 FQGNSA. This CDR3 is 14 amino acids long. The V segment lost 4 bases and the J segment 2 bases; nucleotides outside the gene matches: 4. CDR3 in amino acids: CASSWAGGQETQYF. For the CDR3, the DNA is TGTGCCAGCAGCTGGGCCGGGGGGCAAGAGACCCAGTACTTC.

The CDR3 sequence: CASSTDRGPAYEQYF. The CDR3 DNA is TGTGCCAGCAGCACTGACAGGGGTCCTGCCTACGAGCAGTACTTC. The chain is built from TRBV6-5 and TRBJ2-7, with 8 bases fitting TRBD1. The CDR3 contains 15 residues. V trimming: 6 bases; J trimming: 2 bases; junction bases outside the gene matches: 9. Germline V CDR1 and CDR2: MNHEY, SVGAGI.

The V call is TRBV10-3, the J call TRBJ2-3, with 16 bases lining up with TRBD2. There are 18 residues in the CDR3. The V and J ends lost 11 bases and 0 bases, in that order; junction bases with no gene match: 11. Looked up from germline, CDR1 is ENHRY and CDR2 is SYGVKD. This chain's CDR3 is CASRSGTSGGASTDTQYF. CDR3 bases: TGTGCCTCACGTTCCGGGACTAGCGGGGGGGCTAGCACAGATACGCAGTATTTT.

CDR3 residues: CASSLLSGTASYEQYF. The CDR3, as DNA: TGTGCCAGCTCACTACTTAGCGGGACCGCCTCCTACGAGCAGTACTTC. The chain uses TRBV18 and TRBJ2-7; 8 bases are shared with TRBD2. V trimming: 4 bases; J trimming: 0 bases; junction bases outside the gene matches: 8. The V gene's germline CDR1 is KGHSH and CDR2 LQKENI. The CDR3 has 16 residues.

The rearrangement uses TRBV5-1 and TRBJ1-1; unclear D gene. The CDR3 contains 15 residues. Looked up from germline, CDR1 is SGHRS and CDR2 is YFSETQ. The ends were cut back, 2 bases at V and 0 bases at J, with 11 bases in the middle. The CDR3 is CASSFIPGMNTEAFF. The DNA of the CDR3 is TGCGCCAGCAGCTTTATCCCGGGAATGAACACTGAAGCTTTCTTT.

This chain uses TRBV6-5 with TRBJ2-1, with unresolved D. V was pared by 0 bases and J by 6 bases, with 6 bases between. The CDR3 length is 13 residues. Germline V gene data show CDR1 as MNHEY and CDR2 as SVGAGI. The CDR3: CASSYSSRNEQFF. The CDR3 DNA reads as TGTGCCAGCAGTTACTCGAGTCGCAATGAGCAGTTCTTC.

In its sample, this clone was seen once. This chain connects TRBV9 to TRBJ2-6; 10 bases agree with TRBD1. V trimming: 7 bases; J trimming: 4 bases; junction bases outside the gene matches: 14. The CDR3 extends over 18 amino acids. From germline, CDR1 is SGDLS and CDR2 YYNGEE. The chain's CDR3 is CASQPRGQGTGGANVLTF. Here the CDR3 DNA reads TGTGCCAGCCAGCCCCGGGGACAGGGGACGGGCGGGGCCAACGTCCTGACTTTC.